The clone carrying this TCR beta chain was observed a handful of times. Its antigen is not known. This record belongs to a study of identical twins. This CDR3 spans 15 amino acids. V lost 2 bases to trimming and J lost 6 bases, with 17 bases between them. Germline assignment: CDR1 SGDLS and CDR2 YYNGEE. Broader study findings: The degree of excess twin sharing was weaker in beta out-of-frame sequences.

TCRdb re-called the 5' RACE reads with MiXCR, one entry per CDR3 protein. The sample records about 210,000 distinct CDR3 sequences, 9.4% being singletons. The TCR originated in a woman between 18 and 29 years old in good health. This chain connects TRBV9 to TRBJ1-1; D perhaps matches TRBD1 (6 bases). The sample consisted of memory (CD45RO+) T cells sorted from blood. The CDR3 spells CASSVTGTKDSEAFF. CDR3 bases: TGTGCCAGCAGCGTTACAGGGACGAAGGATTCTGAAGCTTTCTTT.